This T cell receptor (beta chain) was documented in a study of cytomegalovirus exposure and HLA in healthy donors (TCRdb year 2017). Regarding the complete study: An earlier analysis of some 600 of the donors reported approximately 260 Gb of sequence data and about 120 million unique TCR beta sequences obtained from approximately 180 million T cells. An early release covering approximately 600 HLA-typed donors comprised about 320 gigabases of sequencing data and tens of millions of unique TCR sequences. The genetic ancestry cluster associated with self-reported Caucasian donors included 80% to 90% of the 398 genotyped donors. The study aimed to test whether signatures of past pathogen exposure could be identified by cataloging public T cell receptors. Using immunosequencing, the study profiled T cell repertoires from 640 or so subjects and related those repertoires to cytomegalovirus serostatus. Along with the roughly 670-subject first cohort, a separate validation cohort of approximately 110 different subjects was used. To predict cytomegalovirus infection status, the study combined high-throughput TCR immunosequencing, statistical association of individual TCRs with disease status, and machine learning. In a later analysis, previously published TCR beta repertoires from more than 500 donors were re-analyzed and high-resolution HLA genotyping was added so that TCR occurrence patterns could be studied. In the later analysis, no new phenotypic data were used to find candidate immune exposures; instead, reliance was placed on TCR beta sequences and their occurrence across donors. In an earlier analysis of 587 of the donors, high-throughput TCR beta sequencing was used to judge whether each TCR beta V gene segment behaved as functional or pseudogenic. Alongside the repertoire data, information on donor age, sex, ethnicity and CMV serostatus was compiled. Genome-wide SNP genotypes for about 65% of the 666 donors were used in a later genetic analysis, which treated that subset as a discovery cohort. Every discovery cohort repertoire had been produced on one sequencing platform. Both class I and class II loci were covered by HLA typing, at four-digit resolution. The number of donors typed differed by locus, with roughly 620-630 for A, B, C, DRB1 and DQB1, around 500 for DQA1, 600 to 610 for DPA1, and 400 to 490 for DPB1. Because of strong linkage in the cohort, roughly five DR-DQ haplotypes were treated as single units for association and clustering. Among some 400 genotyped donors of the cohort, an average of around 250,000 unique TCR beta nucleotide sequences was sequenced per donor, of which approximately 19% were non-productive.

Points the paper makes about the study in general: According to a later analysis, most CMV-associated TCR beta chains appeared to be HLA-restricted, and the HLA associations seemed to be driven largely by CMV exposure. Because HLA typing was unavailable for some donors at each locus, only the typed subset was used in association tests. In a later analysis, TCR association rates were found to vary across HLA loci, with the most associated TCRs seen for DRB1 alleles and the fewest for HLA-C alleles. Because counts were too low, some 16 rarely observed V segments, including chromosome 9 orphons, were excluded from the earlier analysis of a few hundred of the donors. A few of the identified cytomegalovirus-associated TCR beta chains were confirmed in vitro to be specific for cytomegalovirus antigens. Sequencing depth was assumed to be roughly uniform across donors in the presence/absence analyses, though that assumption may not hold. When HLA alleles, especially DR and DQ, strongly co-occurred, TCR associations were difficult to assign to individual alleles. Some IMGT-functional V segments, including TRBV6-2 and TRBV6-3, could not be distinguished by the 87-base-pair reads and were therefore excluded. CMV serostatus was the only immune exposure information available for the cohort. Across donors, most TCR sequences were observed very rarely, whereas some public TCRs were present in many individuals. Compared with equally common non-associated chains, HLA-associated TCR beta chains in a later analysis were more clonally expanded and had lower generation probabilities. The classifier was reported to diagnose cytomegalovirus status with high specificity and sensitivity in both the original and validation cohorts. A group of highly shared sequence variants was considered likely to be a technical artifact of the sequencing pipeline. A further reported finding was that TCR beta sequences accurately predicted the HLA-A and HLA-B alleles for most subjects in the first cohort. In the study, 164 TCR beta chains were listed as associated with cytomegalovirus. At a false discovery rate of 0.05, a later analysis linked roughly 17,000 TCR beta sequences to specific HLA alleles. Compared with the approximately 710-donor mean, donors in an Asian-associated ancestry cluster had fewer N-insertions in productive TCRs, according to a later genetic analysis. According to a later analysis, parvovirus B19, influenza, CMV and Epstein-Barr virus appeared linked to several top co-occurrence clusters. Broadly in line with IMGT annotations, most TCR beta V segments showed up in productive rearrangements about 90% or about 30% of the time in an earlier analysis of about 500 of the donors. According to the authors, the approach could potentially be generalized to other disease states and immunological phenotypes. V-gene and J-gene trimming of TCR beta chains was associated with a missense DCLRE1C variant in a later genetic analysis, and the association was replicated in an independent cohort. Only TCR beta chains were sequenced in this cohort, and the absence of alpha or paired-chain data limited detectable features. Linkage disequilibrium might explain the correlated functional status among segregating V segments, but an unknown experimental factor could not be excluded.

The CDR3, cysteine through phenylalanine, is 13 amino acids long. The retained sequence is limited to the CDR3, 39 bases, with the frame set at the first base. V is clipped by 6 bases and J by 1 base, and the sequence between their germline boundaries is 9 bases long. The CDR1 and CDR2 encoded by the germline V gene are MDHEN and SYDVKM. This clone has just a few counts. The target of this receptor is not known. Base qualities are not recorded, but no much larger clone differs from it by a single base. Libraries came from the immunoSEQ multiplex PCR assay. For the multiplex PCR, a mixture combining 60 forward primers for TCR Vbeta segments and 13 reverse primers for TCR Jbeta segments was used. The CDR3 region of rearranged TCR beta genes was amplified from genomic DNA by a multiplex PCR assay. Amplified TCR beta libraries were sequenced as 87-base-pair reads on the Illumina HiSeq System. On the authors' methods: A later analysis tallied 75 million to 95 million unique TCR beta chains across the 666 repertoires, and about 12 million of those chains were shared by two or more donors. To remove PCR and sequencing errors, raw reads were error-corrected and collapsed into unique sequences using a nearest-neighbor algorithm that merged closely related sequences. To assign V, D and J gene segments, CDR3 sequences were aligned to IMGT reference sequences. For a sequence to be retained, at least a six-nucleotide match to both a V gene segment and a J gene segment was required. Rearrangements were called productive when the CDR3 lacked stop codons and stayed in frame with V and J; all others were non-productive. CDR3 was defined according to IMGT convention as the region running from the second conserved V-encoded cysteine to the conserved J-encoded phenylalanine. The earlier analysis of approximately 500 of the donors excluded sequences that lacked an unambiguous match to a single V gene segment. An earlier analysis of 450 to 650 of the donors called V segments functional above 56.7% productive rearrangements and segregating when the between-donor standard deviation exceeded 5%. A statistical classification framework was built to diagnose cytomegalovirus status from the catalog of TCR beta chain sequences. In a later analysis, V and J genes were assigned by comparing TCR nucleotide sequences against IMGT/GENE-DB human TR gene sequences. Using the TCRdist pipeline, a later analysis assigned CDR3 sequences along with most-parsimonious VDJ recombination scenarios. In a later analysis, each TCR beta chain was defined by its CDR3 amino acid sequence together with its V-gene family, and reads without a unique V-gene family were excluded. As a way to deal with suspected cross-contamination and a sequencing artifact, a later analysis dropped hundreds of nucleotide sequences that were highly shared and had low generation probability. In a later analysis, a clonal expansion index was calculated for each public chain from normalized within-repertoire ranks of inferred template counts. In a later analysis, generation probabilities were computed using a VDJ recombination model fitted to out-of-frame rearrangements, and the results were checked against IGoR. In a later analysis, hypergeometric tests were used to score TCR-TCR, TCR-HLA and TCR-CMV co-occurrence, with a repertoire-size bias correction applied to TCR pairs. A later analysis estimated false discovery rates by permuting HLA or CMV assignments 20 times. A later analysis grouped co-occurring TCRs with DBSCAN, adding TCRdist sequence similarity when clustering within HLA-allele-positive subsets. Repertoires with fewer than 30,000 or more than 120,000 public chains were left out of co-occurrence clustering, as were a handful of repertoires with anomalous nucleotide sharing. TCRdb took this table from immuneACCESS and kept in-frame rearrangements with V and J called. Such tables lack part of the clones; where checked against another copy, unresolved V genes explain under half of the gap, and the rest is unexplained. V, J and clone size derive from that table, while D and trimming were established from the DNA sequence. Within this sample are tens of thousands of clones, with roughly 69% of them counted one time only. The ten most abundant clones make up 20% to 25% of the sample.

The cohort comprised more than 550 healthy bone marrow donors. At the time of sampling, every cohort member was nominally healthy, though immune exposures that went unrecorded were likely present. The donor tested CMV seropositive and was one of the 289 seropositive cohort members. Each donor provided a peripheral blood sample, and peripheral blood mononuclear cells were used for TCR beta sequencing. The Qiagen DNeasy Blood Extraction Kit was used to extract genomic DNA from the blood cell samples. Material for sequencing was PBMCs. The clonotype was recovered from a man aged 50-59 years in good health and CMV-seropositive. This receptor chain uses TRBV28 and TRBJ1-1, with a tentative D gene TRBD1 over 6 matching bases. The CDR3 reads as follows: CASRPGQNTEAFF. The DNA is TGTGCCAGCAGACCGGGACAGAACACTGAAGCTTTCTTT.